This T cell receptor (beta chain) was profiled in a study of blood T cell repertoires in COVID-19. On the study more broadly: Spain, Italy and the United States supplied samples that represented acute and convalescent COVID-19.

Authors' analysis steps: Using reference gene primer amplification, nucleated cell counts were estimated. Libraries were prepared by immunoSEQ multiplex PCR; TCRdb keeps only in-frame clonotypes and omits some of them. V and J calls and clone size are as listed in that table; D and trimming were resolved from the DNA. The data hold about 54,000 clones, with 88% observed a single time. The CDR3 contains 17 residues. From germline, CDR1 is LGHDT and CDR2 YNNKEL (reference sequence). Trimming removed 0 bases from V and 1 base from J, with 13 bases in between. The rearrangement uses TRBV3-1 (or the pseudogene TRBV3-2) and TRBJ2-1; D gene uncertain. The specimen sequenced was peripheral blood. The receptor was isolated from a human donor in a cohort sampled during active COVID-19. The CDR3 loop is CASSQDLLRRSYNEQFF. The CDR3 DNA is TGTGCCAGCAGCCAAGATCTATTACGAAGATCCTACAATGAGCAGTTCTTC.